The following is a TCR beta chain sequence with its context. Its cognate antigen is unknown. Profiling relied on immunoSEQ multiplex PCR, and the TCRdb table lists in-frame clones only, not all of them. The repertoire holds some 2,400,000 clones, with around 95% as singletons. V dropped 4 bases and J dropped 3; count of bases not matched to a gene: 12. The CDR3 loop spans 16 amino acids. The germline V gene encodes CDR1 MNHNY and CDR2 SVGAGI (reference sequence). Donors, without exception, were Caucasian adults residing in Nashville, Tennessee. This specimen comes from a study of shared clonotypes between healthy human individuals. Study results and caveats: Shared clonotypes across all four donors exceeded non-shared ones in generation probability. Though the depth was large, rarefaction showed that sorted-subset sequencing was incomplete.

The sample taken for sequencing was naive CD4+ T cells sorted from blood. This sample's subset: CD45RA+ positively selected. This rearrangement joins TRBV6-6 to TRBJ2-7; 7 nucleotides agree with TRBD1. The source is a man between 18 and 35 years old in good health. CDR3 region: CASSSIPGTVDYEQYF. The CDR3 nucleotides read TGTGCCAGCAGTTCTATACCCGGGACAGTAGACTACGAGCAGTACTTC.